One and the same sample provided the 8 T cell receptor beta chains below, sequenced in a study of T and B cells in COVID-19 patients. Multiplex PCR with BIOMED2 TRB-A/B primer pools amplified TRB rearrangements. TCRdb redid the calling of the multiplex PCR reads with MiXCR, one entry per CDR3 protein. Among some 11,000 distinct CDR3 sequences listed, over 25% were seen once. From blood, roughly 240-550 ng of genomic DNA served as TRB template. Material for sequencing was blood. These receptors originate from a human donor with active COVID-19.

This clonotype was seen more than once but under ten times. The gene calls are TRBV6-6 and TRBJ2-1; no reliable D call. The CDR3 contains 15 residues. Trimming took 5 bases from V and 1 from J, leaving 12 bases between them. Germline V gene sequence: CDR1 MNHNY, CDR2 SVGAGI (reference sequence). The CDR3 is CASSQRTTSYNEQFF. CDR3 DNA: TGTGCCAGCAGTCAGAGGACCACTTCCTACAATGAGCAGTTCTTC.

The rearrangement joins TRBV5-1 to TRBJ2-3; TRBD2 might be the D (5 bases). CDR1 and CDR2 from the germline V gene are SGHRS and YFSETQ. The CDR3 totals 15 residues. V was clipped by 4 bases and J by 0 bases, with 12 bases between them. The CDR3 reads CASSPTTPSTDTQYF. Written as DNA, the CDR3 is TGCGCCAGCAGCCCGACTACACCTAGCACAGATACGCAGTATTTT.

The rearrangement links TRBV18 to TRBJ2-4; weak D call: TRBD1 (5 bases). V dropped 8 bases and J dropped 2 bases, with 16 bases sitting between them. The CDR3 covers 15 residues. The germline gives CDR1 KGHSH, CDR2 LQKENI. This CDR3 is CASTKGRHPKNIQYF. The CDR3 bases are TGTGCCAGCACAAAGGGGCGACATCCCAAAAACATTCAGTACTTC.

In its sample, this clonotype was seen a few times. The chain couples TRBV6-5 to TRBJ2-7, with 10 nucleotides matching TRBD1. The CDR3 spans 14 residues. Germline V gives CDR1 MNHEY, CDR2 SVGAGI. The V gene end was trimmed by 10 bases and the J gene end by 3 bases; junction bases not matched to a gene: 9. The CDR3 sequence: CAIAPRTGGYEQYF. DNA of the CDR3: TGTGCCATCGCCCCCCGGACAGGGGGCTACGAGCAGTACTTC.

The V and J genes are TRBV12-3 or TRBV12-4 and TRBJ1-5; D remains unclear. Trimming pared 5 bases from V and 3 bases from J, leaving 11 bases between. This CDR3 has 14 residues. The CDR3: CASSTASVNQPQHF. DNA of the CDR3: TGTGCCAGCAGTACTGCTTCTGTCAATCAGCCCCAGCATTTT.

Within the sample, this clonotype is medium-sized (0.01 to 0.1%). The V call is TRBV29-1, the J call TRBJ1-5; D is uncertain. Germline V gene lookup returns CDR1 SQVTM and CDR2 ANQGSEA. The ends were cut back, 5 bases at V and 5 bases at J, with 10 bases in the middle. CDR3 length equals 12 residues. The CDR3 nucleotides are TGCAGCGTTAGGTCGGTTGATCAGCCCCAGCATTTT. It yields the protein CSVRSVDQPQHF.

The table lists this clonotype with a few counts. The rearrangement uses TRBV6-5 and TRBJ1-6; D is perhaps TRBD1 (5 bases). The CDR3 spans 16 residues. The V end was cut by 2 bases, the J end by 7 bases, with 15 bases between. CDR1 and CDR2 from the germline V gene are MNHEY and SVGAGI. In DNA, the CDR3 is TGTGCCAGCAGTTACCCGAGGGGCGGAGAAAATTCACCCCTCCACTTT. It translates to CASSYPRGGENSPLHF.

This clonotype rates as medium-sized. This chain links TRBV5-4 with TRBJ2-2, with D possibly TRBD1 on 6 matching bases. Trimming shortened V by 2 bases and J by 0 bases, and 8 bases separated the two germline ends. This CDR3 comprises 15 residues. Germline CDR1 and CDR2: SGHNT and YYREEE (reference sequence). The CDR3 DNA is TGTGCCAGCAGCTTCGACAGGTCGAACACCGGGGAGCTGTTTTTT. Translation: CASSFDRSNTGELFF.